Listed here are 26 T cell receptor beta chains from one sample, sequenced in a study of T cell repertoires in cytomegalovirus infection. In TCRdb, the reads were re-called with MiXCR into one record per CDR3 protein. Among 200,000 to 300,000 distinct CDR3 sequences listed, less than 9.5% were seen once. The specimen sequenced was PBMCs. All receptors come from a human donor in good health (CMV status not recorded). Some clones in this sample may be carry-over from other donors' samples.

This clonotype has ten or more counts. This chain uses TRBV28 with TRBJ2-5, with 12 nucleotides matching TRBD1. Germline V lookup: CDR1 MDHEN, CDR2 SYDVKM. The CDR3 spans 16 residues. Germline trimming cut 3 bases from V and 6 bases from J; bases unmatched to any gene: 8. This CDR3 is CASSLGTGGGGQTQYF. CDR3 nucleotides: TGTGCCAGCAGTTTGGGGACAGGGGGCGGTGGACAGACCCAGTACTTC.

The V call is TRBV7-6, the J call TRBJ2-7; 9 positions match TRBD1. CDR3 size: 15 residues. CDR1 SGHVS and CDR2 FNYEAQ come from the germline V gene. V was clipped by 1 base and J by 4 bases; unmatched bases: 5. CDR3 residues: CASSLGRDREYEQYF. CDR3 coding DNA: TGTGCCAGCAGCTTAGGGAGGGACAGGGAATACGAGCAGTACTTC.

The chain joins TRBV12-3 or TRBV12-4 to TRBJ2-7, with 8 positions matching TRBD2. The CDR3 runs 19 residues. Trimming at V came to 6 bases and at J to 2 bases, leaving 21 bases not matched to a gene. The CDR3 loop is CASRPIAGTQTRRTYEQYF. For the CDR3, the DNA is TGTGCCAGCAGACCGATAGCGGGAACCCAAACCCGAAGGACCTACGAGCAGTACTTC.

This clonotype came up a few times. The chain has TRBV7-2 and TRBJ2-5; tentative D call: TRBD1 (5 bases). The CDR3 sequence is 16 residues long. Trimming cost V 1 base and J 5 bases, with 17 bases left between them. In germline, CDR1 is SGHTA, CDR2 FQGNSA. CDR3 sequence (DNA): TGTGCCAGCAGCTTAGGCCCATCGACAGTGGCGGAGACCCAGTACTTC. Protein product: CASSLGPSTVAETQYF.

This clonotype showed up many times. CDR3 DNA: TGTGCCAGCAGCTCCGGACAGACACAACGCACAGATACGCAGTATTTT. Protein sequence: CASSSGQTQRTDTQYF. The V and J genes are TRBV7-2 and TRBJ2-3; TRBD1 is a possible D gene (6 bases). Per the germline V gene, CDR1 is SGHTA and CDR2 is FQGNSA. Trimming shortened V by 4 bases and J by 1 base, and 15 bases separated the two germline ends. CDR3 length: 16 residues.

This clonotype was recorded at least ten times. The chain employs TRBV5-1 and TRBJ1-1; 8 positions match TRBD1. In germline, CDR1 is SGHRS, CDR2 YFSETQ. With 2 bases clipped from V and 3 bases from J, the junction kept 3 bases outside the gene matches. The length of the CDR3 is 14 residues. The CDR3 region is CASSFGQGDTEAFF. The CDR3 DNA is TGCGCCAGCAGCTTTGGACAGGGAGACACTGAAGCTTTCTTT.

This clonotype has at least ten counts. The chain has TRBV4-3 and TRBJ2-1, with 12 bases identical to TRBD1. J gave up 9 bases and V 1 base, and 10 bases lay outside the gene matches. The CDR3 is 17 amino acids. CDR1 and CDR2 (germline): LGHNA, YSLEER. CDR3 sequence reads: CASSQVAGQGAGVEQFF. The DNA for the CDR3 is TGCGCCAGCAGCCAAGTGGCGGGACAGGGGGCCGGAGTTGAGCAGTTCTTC.

In its sample, this clonotype was seen many times. The chain links TRBV15 to TRBJ1-2; possibly TRBD1 for D (6 bases). Trimming took 3 bases from V and 6 from J, leaving 14 bases between them. The length of the CDR3 is 14 residues. Germline V gene sequence: CDR1 LNHNV, CDR2 YYDKDF (reference sequence). The CDR3 DNA reads TGTGCCACCAGCAGTAGGGTGACAGGTGATGGCTACACCTTC. Translated: CATSSRVTGDGYTF.

In this sample, this clonotype turned up many times. V gene TRBV7-2 combines with J gene TRBJ2-7; D may be TRBD2 (6 bases). V was trimmed by 1 base and J by 3 bases, leaving 13 bases between them. Per germline, CDR1 SGHTA and CDR2 FQGNSA. This CDR3 is 15 amino acids long. The CDR3: CASSLEAGRHYEQYF. In DNA form, the CDR3 reads TGTGCCAGCAGCTTAGAGGCAGGGAGGCACTACGAGCAGTACTTC.

This clonotype was found many times. The genes are TRBV7-2 and TRBJ2-1; no clear D. Deletions cut 6 bases from V and 2 bases from J, with 8 bases between. Germline CDR1 and CDR2: SGHTA and FQGNSA. The CDR3 spans 13 residues. Here the CDR3 DNA reads TGTGCCAGCAGTTGGGTCGCCTACAATGAGCAGTTCTTC. Translation gives CASSWVAYNEQFF.

This chain links TRBV18 with TRBJ2-3; D might be TRBD2 (5 bases). V shed 3 bases and J shed 0 bases, with 19 bases lying between them. The CDR3 covers 18 residues. Germline CDR1 KGHSH, CDR2 LQKENI. The chain's CDR3 is CASSPGLGGGTSTDTQYF. DNA for the CDR3: TGTGCCAGCTCACCGGGATTAGGAGGTGGAACTAGCACAGATACGCAGTATTTT.

This clonotype was picked up many times. The rearrangement links TRBV7-2 to TRBJ2-7; TRBD2 matches 7 bases. The CDR3 is 13 residues long. The trim removed 5 bases at V and 4 bases at J, leaving 5 bases unmatched. Germline V CDR1 and CDR2: SGHTA, FQGNSA. In DNA, the CDR3 is TGTGCCAGCAGCCGACTCGGGAGGTACGAGCAGTACTTC. This translates into CASSRLGRYEQYF.

Many counts were recorded for this clonotype. This chain joins TRBV2 and TRBJ1-1; D call uncertain. Trimming left V 8 bases short and J 0 bases short, with 13 bases between. Germline V gives CDR1 SNHLY, CDR2 FYNNEI. CDR3 size: 14 residues. The CDR3 nucleotides are TGTGCCAGCTCTCCGGAGTGGATGAACACTGAAGCTTTCTTT. Protein product: CASSPEWMNTEAFF. The full variable domain, rest sourced from reference TRBV2 and TRBJ1-1, is EPEVTQTPSHQVTQMGQEVILRCVPISNHLYFYWYRQILGQKVEFLVSFYNNEISEKSEIFDDQFSVERPDGSNFTLKIRSTKLEDSAMYFCASSPEWMNTEAFFGQGTRLTVV.

This clonotype has ten or more counts. The V gene is TRBV19, the J gene TRBJ1-1; D call uncertain. Germline V gene sequence: CDR1 LNHDA, CDR2 SQIVND (reference sequence). The CDR3 loop spans 15 amino acids. The ends were cut back, 2 bases at V and 4 bases at J, with 14 bases in the middle. The CDR3 DNA reads TGTGCCAGTAGTATATCGGACCGACCAGGCACTGAAGCTTTCTTT. Translating gives CASSISDRPGTEAFF.

The gene calls are TRBV4-1 and TRBJ1-2, with D uncertain. Trimming removed 4 bases from V and 6 bases from J, with 15 bases in between. This CDR3 is 14 amino acids long. The germline V gene has CDR1 MGHRA and CDR2 YSYEKL. The CDR3 region has the DNA TGCGCCAGCAGCCCCGGGCGGGGTTCTGATGGCTACACCTTC. Residues: CASSPGRGSDGYTF.

This clonotype has at least ten counts. The J gene is TRBJ2-2, the V gene TRBV6-1, with 13 bases lining up with TRBD2. V was clipped by 5 bases and J by 7 bases; unmatched bases: 7. The length of the CDR3 is 16 residues. Germline CDR1 is MNHNS and CDR2 is SASEGT. The CDR3 coding sequence is TGTGCCAGCAGTAAACTAGCGGGGGGGCAGGGCGGGGAGCTGTTTTTT. It specifies CASSKLAGGQGGELFF.

This clonotype was recorded many times. The chain couples TRBV7-2 to TRBJ1-1; TRBD1 is a possible D gene (6 bases). CDR3 size: 14 residues. Looked up from germline, CDR1 is SGHTA and CDR2 is FQGNSA. Between the trimmed V and J ends, which lost 6 bases and 1 base, there was a span of 12 bases. In DNA form, the CDR3 reads TGTGCCAGCAGGCCCGGGACACAGAACACTGAAGCTTTCTTT. Translation gives CASRPGTQNTEAFF.

This CDR3 is CASSQGLGVASGSHNEQFF. CDR3 nucleotides: TGCGCCAGCAGCCAGGGCCTCGGCGTGGCTAGCGGGAGCCACAATGAGCAGTTCTTC. V and J are TRBV4-3 and TRBJ2-1; TRBD2 matches 10 bases. The V segment lost 3 bases and the J segment 5 bases; nucleotides outside the gene matches: 16. The germline V gene has CDR1 LGHNA and CDR2 YSLEER. The CDR3 loop spans 19 amino acids.

The chain joins TRBV20-1 to TRBJ2-7; D is perhaps TRBD2 (6 bases). This CDR3 comprises 15 residues. V was pared by 1 base and J by 4 bases, with 17 bases between. Germline values: CDR1 DFQATT, CDR2 SNEGSKA (reference sequence). CDR3 amino acids: CSARASEGRNYEQYF. The CDR3 DNA is TGCAGTGCTAGAGCCTCGGAGGGTCGAAATTACGAGCAGTACTTC.

Notes on this clonotype: It may be a read error: a sequence one base away is much more abundant. The chain has TRBV7-3 and TRBJ2-1, with 12 bases that match TRBD1. The CDR3 consists of 14 residues. Germline loops: CDR1 SGHTA, CDR2 FQGTGA. In nucleotides, the CDR3 is TGTCCCAGCACGGGACAGGGGGCTTACAATGAGCAGTTCTTC. Amino acids: CPSTGQGAYNEQFF.

The chain uses TRBV20-1 and TRBJ2-6; D possibly corresponds to TRBD1 (6 bases). Trimming took off 4 bases at V and 2 bases at J, with 15 bases between the two ends. The CDR3 is made up of 16 amino acids. The germline CDR1 and CDR2 sequences are DFQATT and SNEGSKA (reference sequence). CDR3 DNA: TGCAGTGCTACGACCGCAGGGGATACTGGGGCCAACGTCCTGACTTTC. It is translated as CSATTAGDTGANVLTF.

This clonotype was seen ten or more times. The rearrangement uses TRBV6-2 or TRBV6-3 and TRBJ2-7, with D uncertain. In germline, CDR1 is MNHEY, CDR2 SVGEGT. Trimming left V 5 bases short and J 6 bases short, with 23 bases between. The CDR3 has 16 residues. CDR3 loop: CASSTADTKRISEQYF. For the CDR3, the DNA is TGTGCCAGCAGTACCGCAGACACAAAACGGATATCCGAGCAGTACTTC.

The chain has TRBV10-2 and TRBJ2-7; tentatively, D is TRBD2 (6 bases). This CDR3 region has 14 residues. The V gene's germline CDR1 is WSHSY and CDR2 SAAADI. Trimming shortened V by 0 bases and J by 5 bases, and 11 bases separated the two germline ends. The chain's CDR3 is CASSESIGRNEQYF. In DNA form, the CDR3 reads TGCGCCAGCAGTGAGTCGATAGGGAGGAACGAGCAGTACTTC.

This clonotype showed up many times. The J gene is TRBJ2-3, the V gene TRBV7-2; TRBD1 matches 7 bases. Per the germline V gene, CDR1 is SGHTA and CDR2 is FQGNSA. The CDR3 has 16 residues. Trimming at V came to 3 bases and at J to 1 base, leaving 7 bases not matched to a gene. The CDR3 region has the DNA TGTGCCAGCAGCTTCAACAGGGGAATTGGCACAGATACGCAGTATTTT. Protein: CASSFNRGIGTDTQYF.

This clonotype was observed a few times. J is TRBJ1-1 and V is TRBV6-2 or TRBV6-3, with unresolved D. This CDR3 has 13 residues. V lost 4 bases and J 0 bases, leaving 6 bases between the germline ends. Germline V gene sequence: CDR1 MNHEY, CDR2 SVGEGT. The CDR3 DNA is TGTGCCAGCAGTTCCGACCTGAACACTGAAGCTTTCTTT. This translates into CASSSDLNTEAFF.

The rearrangement joins TRBV19 to TRBJ1-2; the D gene is possibly TRBD1 (5 bases). Trimming left V 5 bases short and J 2 bases short, with 12 bases between. The CDR3 totals 14 residues. From germline, CDR1 is LNHDA and CDR2 SQIVND (reference sequence). The CDR3 sequence: CASSFLDTNYGYTF. In DNA form, the CDR3 reads TGTGCCAGTAGTTTTTTGGACACCAACTATGGCTACACCTTC.